This T cell receptor beta chain was captured in a study of cytotoxic CD8 clonotypes in ibrutinib-treated CLL. Study summary: Partial response occurred in approximately 25 patients and complete response in 2; at median about 70 months, approximately 15 remained remitted and around twelve progressed.

TCR beta library input comprised roughly 2 micrograms of genomic DNA from cryopreserved PBMCs. This table comes from immunoSEQ multiplex PCR, and its TCRdb copy is limited to in-frame clones, with some not included. The sample contains approximately 320,000 clones, 67% of which appear only once. This sequence originates from a human donor with chronic lymphocytic leukemia. The sequences come from PBMCs, collected after 36 months of ibrutinib treatment.

CDR3 DNA: TGTGCCAGCAGCCAATTAACTATGAACACCGGGGAGCTGTTTTTT. It translates to CASSQLTMNTGELFF. The chain is built from TRBV4-2 and TRBJ2-2; the D is unclear. V lost 2 bases and J lost 1, with 8 bases in between. This CDR3 contains 15 residues. Per the germline V gene, CDR1 is LGHNA and CDR2 is YNFKEQ.